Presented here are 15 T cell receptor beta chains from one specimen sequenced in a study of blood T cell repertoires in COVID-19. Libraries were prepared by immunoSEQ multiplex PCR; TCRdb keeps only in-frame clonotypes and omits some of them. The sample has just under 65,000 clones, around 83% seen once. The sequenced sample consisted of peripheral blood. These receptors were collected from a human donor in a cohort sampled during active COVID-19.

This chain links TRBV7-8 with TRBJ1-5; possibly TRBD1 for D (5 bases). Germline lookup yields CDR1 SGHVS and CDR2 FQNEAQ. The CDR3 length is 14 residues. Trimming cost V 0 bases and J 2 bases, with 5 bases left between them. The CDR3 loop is CASSLARGNQPQHF. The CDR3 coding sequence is TGTGCCAGCAGCTTAGCCAGGGGCAATCAGCCCCAGCATTTT. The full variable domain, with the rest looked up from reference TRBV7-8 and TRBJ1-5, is GAGVSQSPRYKVAKRGQDVALRCDPISGHVSLFWYQQALGQGPEFLTYFQNEAQLDKSGLPSDRFFAERPEGSVSTLKIQRTQQEDSAVYLCASSLARGNQPQHFGDGTRLSIL.

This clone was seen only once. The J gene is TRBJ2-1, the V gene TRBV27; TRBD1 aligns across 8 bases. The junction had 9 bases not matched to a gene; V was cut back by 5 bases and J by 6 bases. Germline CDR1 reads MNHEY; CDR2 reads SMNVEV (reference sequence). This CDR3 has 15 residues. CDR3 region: CASSPRQGLFNEQFF. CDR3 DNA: TGTGCCAGCAGTCCCCGACAGGGGTTATTCAATGAGCAGTTCTTC.

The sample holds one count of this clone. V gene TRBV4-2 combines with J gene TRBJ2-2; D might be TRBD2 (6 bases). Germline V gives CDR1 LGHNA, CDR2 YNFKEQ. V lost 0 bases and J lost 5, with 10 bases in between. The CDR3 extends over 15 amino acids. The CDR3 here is CASSQETGGTGELFF. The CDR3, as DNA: TGTGCCAGCAGCCAAGAAACAGGAGGGACCGGGGAGCTGTTTTTT.

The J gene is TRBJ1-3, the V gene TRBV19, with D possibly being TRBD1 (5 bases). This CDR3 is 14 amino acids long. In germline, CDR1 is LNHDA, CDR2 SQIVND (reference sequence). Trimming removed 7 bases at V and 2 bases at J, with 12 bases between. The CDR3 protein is CASKPGIAGNTIYF. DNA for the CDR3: TGTGCCAGTAAACCAGGGATTGCTGGAAACACCATATATTTT.

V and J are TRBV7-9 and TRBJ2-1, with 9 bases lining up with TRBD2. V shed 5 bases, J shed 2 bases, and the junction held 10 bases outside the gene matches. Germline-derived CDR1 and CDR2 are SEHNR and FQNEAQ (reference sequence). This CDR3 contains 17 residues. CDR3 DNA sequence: TGTGCCAGCAGCCGAAGTAGCGGGAGTCGGACCTACAATGAGCAGTTCTTC. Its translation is CASSRSSGSRTYNEQFF. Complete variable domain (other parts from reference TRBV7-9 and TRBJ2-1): DTGVSQNPRHKITKRGQNVTFRCDPISEHNRLYWYRQTLGQGPEFLTYFQNEAQLEKSRLLSDRFSAERPKGSFSTLEIQRTEQGDSAMYLCASSRSSGSRTYNEQFFGPGTRLTVL.

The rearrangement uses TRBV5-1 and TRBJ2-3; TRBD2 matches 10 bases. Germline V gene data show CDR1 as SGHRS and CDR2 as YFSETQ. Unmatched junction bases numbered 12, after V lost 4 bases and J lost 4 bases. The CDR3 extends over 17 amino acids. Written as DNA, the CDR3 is TGCGCCAGCAGCACGTCCCCCGGGACTAGCGTTTCAGATACGCAGTATTTT. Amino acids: CASSTSPGTSVSDTQYF.

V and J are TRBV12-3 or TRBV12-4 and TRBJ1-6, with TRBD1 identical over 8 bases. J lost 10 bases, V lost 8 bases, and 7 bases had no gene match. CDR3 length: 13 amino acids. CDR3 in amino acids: CASSGTGISPLHF. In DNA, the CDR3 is TGTGCCAGCTCAGGGACAGGCATCTCACCCCTCCACTTT.

The CDR3 nucleotides are TGTGCCAGCAGCTCAGGGGACGATGGAAACACCATATATTTT. Protein sequence: CASSSGDDGNTIYF. The chain recombines TRBV7-9 with TRBJ1-3; the D gene is possibly TRBD1 (6 bases). V was cut by 4 bases and J by 3 bases, with 10 bases left in between. This CDR3 is 14 amino acids long. In germline, CDR1 is SEHNR, CDR2 FQNEAQ (reference sequence).

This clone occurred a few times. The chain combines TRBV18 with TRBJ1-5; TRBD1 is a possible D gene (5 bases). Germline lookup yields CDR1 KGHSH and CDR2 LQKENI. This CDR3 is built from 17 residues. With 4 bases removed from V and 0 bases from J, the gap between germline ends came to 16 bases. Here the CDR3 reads CASSRQRQPYSNQPQHF. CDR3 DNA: TGTGCCAGCTCACGACAGCGACAGCCTTATAGCAATCAGCCCCAGCATTTT.

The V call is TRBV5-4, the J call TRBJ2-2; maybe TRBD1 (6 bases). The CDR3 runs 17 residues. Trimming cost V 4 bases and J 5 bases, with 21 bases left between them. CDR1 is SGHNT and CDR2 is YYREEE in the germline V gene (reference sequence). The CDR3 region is CASSPDQTGPSTGELFF. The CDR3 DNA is TGTGCCAGCAGCCCCGACCAGACAGGCCCGTCAACCGGGGAGCTGTTTTTT.

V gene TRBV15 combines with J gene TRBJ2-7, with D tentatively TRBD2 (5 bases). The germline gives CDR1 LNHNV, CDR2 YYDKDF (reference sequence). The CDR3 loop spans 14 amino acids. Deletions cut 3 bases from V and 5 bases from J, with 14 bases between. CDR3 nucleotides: TGTGCCACCAGCAGTCGGGATGTTGGCCACGAGCAGTACTTC. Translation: CATSSRDVGHEQYF.

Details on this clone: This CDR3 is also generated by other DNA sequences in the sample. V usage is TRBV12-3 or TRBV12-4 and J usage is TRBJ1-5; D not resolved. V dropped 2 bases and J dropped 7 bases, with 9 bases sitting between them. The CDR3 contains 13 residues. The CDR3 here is CASSLSSGQPQHF. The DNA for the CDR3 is TGTGCCAGCAGTTTAAGTTCCGGGCAGCCCCAGCATTTT.

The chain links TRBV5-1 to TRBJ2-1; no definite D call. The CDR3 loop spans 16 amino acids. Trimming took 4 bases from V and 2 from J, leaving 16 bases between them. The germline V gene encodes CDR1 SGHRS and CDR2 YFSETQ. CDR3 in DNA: TGCGCCAGCAGCCACCTAGTAAGTACGGCCTACAATGAGCAGTTCTTC. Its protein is CASSHLVSTAYNEQFF.

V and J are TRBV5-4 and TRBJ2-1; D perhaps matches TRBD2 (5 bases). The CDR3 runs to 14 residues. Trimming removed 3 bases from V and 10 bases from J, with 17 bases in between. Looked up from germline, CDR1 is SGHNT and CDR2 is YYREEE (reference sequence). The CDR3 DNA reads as TGTGCCAGCAGCTCCTCGAGGGCTAAGTGGGAGCAGTTCTTC. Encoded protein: CASSSSRAKWEQFF. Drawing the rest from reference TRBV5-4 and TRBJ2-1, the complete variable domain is ETGVTQSPTHLIKTRGQQVTLRCSSQSGHNTVSWYQQALGQGPQFIFQYYREEENGRGNFPPRFSGLQFPNYSSELNVNALELDDSALYLCASSSSRAKWEQFFGPGTRLTVL.

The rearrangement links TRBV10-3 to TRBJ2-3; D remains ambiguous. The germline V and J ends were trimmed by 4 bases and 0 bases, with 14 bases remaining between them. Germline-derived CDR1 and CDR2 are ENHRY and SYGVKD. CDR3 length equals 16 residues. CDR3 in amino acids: CAISGHLGSSTDTQYF. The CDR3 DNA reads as TGTGCCATCAGTGGTCACCTGGGCAGTAGCACAGATACGCAGTATTTT.